This entry lists 31 T cell receptor beta chains sequenced from one sample in a study of T cells after posttransplantation cyclophosphamide. Some clones are missing from TCRdb's copy, which holds only in-frame ones; the method was immunoSEQ multiplex PCR. The data show tens of thousands of clones, with about 94% seen just once and about 3% held by the top ten. Sequenced input: PBMCs. All receptors derive from a young woman in good health and a related stem cell transplant donor.

The chain has TRBV4-2 and TRBJ1-5; the D is unclear. The germline gives CDR1 LGHNA, CDR2 YNFKEQ. Trimming stripped 0 bases from V and 4 bases from J, with 4 bases between. The CDR3 spans 13 residues. CDR3 protein: CASSQEPNQPQHF. CDR3 coding DNA: TGTGCCAGCAGCCAAGAACCTAATCAGCCCCAGCATTTT.

About this clone itself: At one boundary the junction diverges from the germline segment, which might be a read error. The rearrangement joins TRBV20-1 to TRBJ2-7, with D unclear. Germline CDR1 DFQATT, CDR2 SNEGSKA (reference sequence). This CDR3 is 11 amino acids long. CDR3 coding DNA: TGCAGTGCTAGAGATCCGGACGGCGGTTCTTTC. Translated, it gives CSARDPDGGSF.

The chain couples TRBV18 to TRBJ2-4; tentatively, D is TRBD1 (6 bases). Trimming stripped 6 bases from V and 0 bases from J, with 9 bases between. CDR3 length: 14 amino acids. Germline V gene lookup returns CDR1 KGHSH and CDR2 LQKENI. CDR3 loop: CASSPGVAKNIQYF. The CDR3 region has the DNA TGTGCCAGCTCCCCAGGGGTAGCCAAAAACATTCAGTACTTC.

Remarks on this clone: Other DNA variants within this sample encode the same CDR3. The chain combines TRBV19 with TRBJ1-3; D unclear. The CDR3 is made up of 12 amino acids. Germline CDR1 is LNHDA and CDR2 is SQIVND (reference sequence). Trimming shortened V by 7 bases and J by 4 bases, and 8 bases separated the two germline ends. CDR3 loop: CASKTTGNTIYF. The CDR3 DNA reads TGTGCCAGTAAAACTACGGGAAACACCATATATTTT.

This CDR3 is CASRRDRGLNEQFF. In nucleotides, the CDR3 is TGTGCCTCCCGCCGGGACAGGGGTCTCAATGAGCAGTTCTTC. The J gene is TRBJ2-1, the V gene TRBV10-3; 10 nucleotides align to TRBD1. CDR3 length equals 14 residues. The V segment lost 11 bases and the J segment 6 bases; nucleotides outside the gene matches: 10. Germline CDR1 is ENHRY and CDR2 is SYGVKD.

The chain combines TRBV29-1 with TRBJ1-2; 9 nucleotides agree with TRBD1. V shed 7 bases and J 8 bases; nucleotides not matched to a gene: 11. The CDR3 runs 13 residues. The V gene's germline CDR1 is SQVTM and CDR2 ANQGSEA. CDR3 coding DNA: TGCAGCGCTGGGACAGGGACGTTGGTGGGCTACACCTTC. This encodes CSAGTGTLVGYTF.

The chain has TRBV5-6 and TRBJ1-1, with D unclear. The CDR3 loop spans 13 amino acids. The germline V and J ends were trimmed by 3 bases and 5 bases, with 11 bases remaining between them. From germline, CDR1 is SGHDT and CDR2 YYEEEE. The CDR3 protein is CASSSEGETEAFF. The CDR3 DNA follows: TGTGCCAGCAGCTCCGAGGGTGAAACTGAAGCTTTCTTT.

The chain uses TRBV5-4 and TRBJ2-1; D uncertain. The germline V gene has CDR1 SGHNT and CDR2 YYREEE (reference sequence). The CDR3 is 13 residues long. V was clipped by 0 bases and J by 6 bases, with 7 bases between them. The CDR3 here is CASSLETTNEQFF. CDR3 in DNA: TGTGCCAGCAGCTTGGAGACCACCAATGAGCAGTTCTTC.

This chain connects TRBV6-6 to TRBJ1-5, with 7 positions matching TRBD1. Germline lookup yields CDR1 MNHNY and CDR2 SVGAGI (reference sequence). The CDR3 length is 13 residues. After removal of 6 bases from V and 2 bases from J, the junction contained 1 base not matched to a gene. Here the CDR3 reads CASRGQGNQPQHF. CDR3 bases: TGTGCCAGCAGAGGACAGGGCAATCAGCCCCAGCATTTT.

The V and J genes are TRBV12-2 and TRBJ1-1; whether TRBD1, the table's D call, matches the DNA was not checked. TRBV12-2 is tagged as a pseudogene. This CDR3 has 17 amino acids. The chain's CDR3 is CASRYCILGQGYTEAFF. Written as DNA, the CDR3 is TGTGCAAGTCGTTACTGCATCCTGGGACAGGGGTACACTGAAGCTTTCTTT.

The J gene is TRBJ1-5, the V gene TRBV19, with no clear D. This CDR3 comprises 14 residues. Germline CDR1 LNHDA, CDR2 SQIVND (reference sequence). The V end lost 1 base, the J end lost 5 bases, and 9 bases lay between the germline ends. CDR3 sequence: CASSIVSPDQPQHF. CDR3 bases: TGTGCCAGTAGTATAGTATCCCCTGATCAGCCCCAGCATTTT.

This clone was seen just once. The V call is TRBV30, the J call TRBJ1-1; 7 bases fit TRBD1. V shed 3 bases and J 6 bases; nucleotides not matched to a gene: 7. Germline values: CDR1 GTSNPN, CDR2 SVGIG (reference sequence). The CDR3 has 13 amino acids. DNA for the CDR3: TGTGCCTGGAGCCTCCTAGGGACAGCTGAAGCTTTCTTT. It specifies CAWSLLGTAEAFF. Full variable domain (remainder filled in from reference TRBV30 and TRBJ1-1): SQTIHQWPATLVQPVGSPLSLECTVEGTSNPNLYWYRQAAGRGLQLLFYSVGIGQISSEVPQNLSASRPQDRQFILSSKKLLLSDSGFYLCAWSLLGTAEAFFGQGTRLTVV.

The rearrangement uses TRBV2 and TRBJ1-1; D may be TRBD1 (6 bases). CDR3 length: 14 amino acids. Trimming took 1 base from V and 4 from J, leaving 10 bases between them. Germline V gives CDR1 SNHLY, CDR2 FYNNEI. DNA for the CDR3: TGTGCCAGCAGTGAAGGGGGGCGAGGCACTGAAGCTTTCTTT. It codes for CASSEGGRGTEAFF.

The chain recombines TRBV19 with TRBJ2-5; 8 bases agree with TRBD1. The CDR3 consists of 13 residues. Germline V lookup: CDR1 LNHDA, CDR2 SQIVND (reference sequence). Germline trimming cut 6 bases from V and 3 bases from J; bases unmatched to any gene: 3. The CDR3 nucleotides read TGTGCCAGTAGCCCGGACAGGGAAGAGACCCAGTACTTC. Translated: CASSPDREETQYF.

V and J are TRBV30 and TRBJ2-5; tentatively, D is TRBD2 (5 bases). Germline CDR1 GTSNPN, CDR2 SVGIG (reference sequence). The CDR3 contains 13 residues. Trimming left V 0 bases short and J 7 bases short, with 12 bases between. The CDR3 sequence is CAWSVSRGGTQYF. The DNA of the CDR3 is TGTGCCTGGAGTGTAAGTCGGGGTGGGACCCAGTACTTC.

This sequence joins TRBV27 and TRBJ2-2, with D maybe TRBD2 (5 bases). CDR1 and CDR2 (germline): MNHEY, SMNVEV (reference sequence). Trimming shortened V by 4 bases and J by 6 bases, and 15 bases separated the two germline ends. This CDR3 has 15 residues. In nucleotides, the CDR3 is TGTGCCAGCAGTTCTTGGGTTCTGGAGGCCGGGGAGCTGTTTTTT. It specifies CASSSWVLEAGELFF.

The gene calls are TRBV5-4 and TRBJ2-5; no clear D. Trimming removed 4 bases at V and 2 bases at J, with 12 bases between. The CDR3 has 14 residues. In germline, CDR1 is SGHNT, CDR2 YYREEE (reference sequence). This chain's CDR3 is CASSHTVKQETQYF. The CDR3 nucleotides are TGTGCCAGCAGCCACACCGTCAAGCAAGAGACCCAGTACTTC.

The chain is built from TRBV11-2 and TRBJ2-2; a weak D match, TRBD1 (5 bases). V lost 3 bases, J lost 0 bases, and 8 bases lay in between. Germline lookup yields CDR1 SGHAT and CDR2 FQNNGV. The CDR3 totals 15 residues. The CDR3 DNA is TGTGCCAGCAGCTTCACAGGATCGAACACCGGGGAGCTGTTTTTT. Encoded protein: CASSFTGSNTGELFF. The full variable domain, with the rest looked up from reference TRBV11-2 and TRBJ2-2, is EAGVAQSPRYKIIEKRQSVAFWCNPISGHATLYWYQQILGQGPKLLIQFQNNGVVDDSQLPKDRFSAERLKGVDSTLKIQPAKLEDSAVYLCASSFTGSNTGELFFGEGSRLTVL.

V is TRBV5-1 and J is TRBJ1-1, with 11 nucleotides matching TRBD1. V lost 4 bases to trimming and J lost 4 bases; unmatched junction nucleotides: 3. Germline assignment: CDR1 SGHRS and CDR2 YFSETQ. This CDR3 region has 14 residues. This CDR3 reads CASSAGQGGTEAFF. The CDR3 DNA follows: TGCGCCAGCAGCGCGGGACAGGGGGGCACTGAAGCTTTCTTT.

This chain joins TRBV7-8 and TRBJ1-1; perhaps TRBD1 as D (5 bases). Trimming took 8 bases from V and 5 from J, leaving 18 bases between them. The CDR3 covers 14 residues. The V gene's germline CDR1 is SGHVS and CDR2 FQNEAQ. In DNA form, the CDR3 reads TGTGCCAGCCGCCCAGGAGGGGCGGGAACTGAAGCTTTCTTT. Residues: CASRPGGAGTEAFF.

The V and J genes are TRBV10-3 and TRBJ1-6, with a weak D call TRBD1 (5 bases). V lost 0 bases and J lost 9, with 12 bases in between. The CDR3 has 15 residues. Per the germline V gene, CDR1 is ENHRY and CDR2 is SYGVKD. The CDR3 bases are TGTGCCATCAGTGAGTCTAAGGGGACGGTTTCACCCCTCCACTTT. It is translated as CAISESKGTVSPLHF.

J is TRBJ2-5 and V is TRBV4-3, with TRBD1 identical over 8 bases. With the DNA end fitting TRBJ2-7 better, the J assignment may be wrong. Germline CDR1 reads LGHNA; CDR2 reads YSLEER. CDR3 size: 13 residues. The CDR3 reads CASSLDRENEQYF. The DNA of the CDR3 is TGCGCCAGCAGCTTGGACAGGGAAAACGAGCAGTACTTC.

This clone has only one observation. CDR3: CASRKTGGREAFF. In nucleotides, the CDR3 is TGTGCCAGCAGGAAAACGGGGGGACGTGAAGCTTTCTTT. This rearrangement joins TRBV6-5 to TRBJ1-1; D possibly corresponds to TRBD1 (5 bases). The length of the CDR3 is 13 residues. V was clipped by 6 bases and J by 7 bases, with 15 bases between them. The germline V gene encodes CDR1 MNHEY and CDR2 SVGAGI.

J is TRBJ2-3 and V is TRBV4-2; 7 bases map to TRBD1. Trimming cost V 1 base and J 0 bases; bases outside gene matches: 1. Germline CDR1 LGHNA, CDR2 YNFKEQ. The CDR3 loop spans 15 amino acids. The CDR3 region is CASSQAGQSTDTQYF. The CDR3 coding sequence is TGTGCCAGCAGCCAAGCGGGACAGAGCACAGATACGCAGTATTTT.

This chain uses TRBV15 with TRBJ2-5, with a tentative D call TRBD1 (6 bases). Per the germline V gene, CDR1 is LNHNV and CDR2 is YYDKDF (reference sequence). CDR3 length: 18 amino acids. V dropped 1 base and J dropped 3 bases, with 21 bases sitting between them. The CDR3 DNA is TGTGCCACCAGCAGAGGGATGGACAGTCGGATCCTGGAAGAGACCCAGTACTTC. Encoded protein: CATSRGMDSRILEETQYF.

This sequence joins TRBV5-1 and TRBJ1-1; possibly TRBD1 for D (5 bases). Between the trimmed V and J ends, which lost 0 bases and 5 bases, there was a span of 11 bases. This CDR3 has 14 residues. Germline V gene sequence: CDR1 SGHRS, CDR2 YFSETQ. CDR3: CASSLASGGTEAFF. DNA of the CDR3: TGCGCCAGCAGCTTGGCCTCCGGGGGAACTGAAGCTTTCTTT.

This clone came up once. The chain recombines TRBV4-3 with TRBJ2-3; D is undetermined. Germline V CDR1 and CDR2: LGHNA, YSLEER. This CDR3 has 13 residues. Trimming took 1 base from V and 5 from J, leaving 7 bases between them. Written as DNA, the CDR3 is TGCGCCAGCAGCCAAGTCTTTCAAGATACGCAGTATTTT. Protein: CASSQVFQDTQYF.

The J gene is TRBJ1-6, the V gene TRBV4-1; D uncertain. Germline V lookup: CDR1 MGHRA, CDR2 YSYEKL. Trimming left V 2 bases short and J 10 bases short, with 15 bases between. This CDR3 has 15 amino acids. CDR3: CASSQLLFGESPLHF. DNA of the CDR3: TGCGCCAGCAGCCAACTATTGTTCGGAGAATCACCCCTCCACTTT.

This chain joins TRBV6-4 and TRBJ2-3; 9 nucleotides match TRBD2. Germline V gene sequence: CDR1 MRHNA, CDR2 SNTAGT. The CDR3 contains 14 residues. The V gene end was trimmed by 8 bases and the J gene end by 6 bases; junction bases not matched to a gene: 9. The chain's CDR3 is CASAPSGEGDTQYF. The CDR3 coding sequence is TGTGCCAGCGCACCTAGCGGGGAAGGTGATACGCAGTATTTT.

The V and J genes are TRBV13 and TRBJ1-1; TRBD1 matches 9 bases. Germline V CDR1 and CDR2: PRHDT, FYEKMQ (reference sequence). This CDR3 has 15 amino acids. The V gene end was trimmed by 5 bases and the J gene end by 5 bases; junction bases not matched to a gene: 9. CDR3 residues: CASSPRGTGQTEAFF. CDR3 DNA sequence: TGTGCCAGCAGCCCAAGGGGGACAGGGCAAACTGAAGCTTTCTTT.

The chain uses TRBV5-6 and TRBJ2-5, with unresolved D. CDR1 SGHDT and CDR2 YYEEEE come from the germline V gene. The V gene lost 1 base and the J gene lost 2 bases, with 9 bases spanning the gap. The CDR3 covers 14 residues. This CDR3 is CASSLIFSQETQYF. Written as DNA, the CDR3 is TGTGCCAGCAGCTTGATTTTCAGTCAAGAGACCCAGTACTTC.